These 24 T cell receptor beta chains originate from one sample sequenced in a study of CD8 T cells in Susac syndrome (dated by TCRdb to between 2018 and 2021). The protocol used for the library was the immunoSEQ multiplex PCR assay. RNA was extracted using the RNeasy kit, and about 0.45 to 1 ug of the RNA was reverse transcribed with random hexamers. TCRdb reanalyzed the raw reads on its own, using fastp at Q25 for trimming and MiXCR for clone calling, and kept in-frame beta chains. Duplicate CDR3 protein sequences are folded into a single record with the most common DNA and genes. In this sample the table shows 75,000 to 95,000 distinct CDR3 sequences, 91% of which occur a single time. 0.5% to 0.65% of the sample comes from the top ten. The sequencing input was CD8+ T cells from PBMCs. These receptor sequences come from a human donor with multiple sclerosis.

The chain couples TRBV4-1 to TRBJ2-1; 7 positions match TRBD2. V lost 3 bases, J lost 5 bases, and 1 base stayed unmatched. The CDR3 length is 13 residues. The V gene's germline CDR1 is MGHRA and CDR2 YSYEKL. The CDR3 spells CASSQGGNNEQFF. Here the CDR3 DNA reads TGCGCCAGCAGCCAGGGGGGGAACAATGAGCAGTTCTTC.

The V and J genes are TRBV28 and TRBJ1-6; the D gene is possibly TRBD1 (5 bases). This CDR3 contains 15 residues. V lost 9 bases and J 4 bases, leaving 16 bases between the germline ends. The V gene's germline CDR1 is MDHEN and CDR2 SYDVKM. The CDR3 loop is CASSYGADYNSPLHF. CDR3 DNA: TGTGCCAGTTCTTACGGGGCAGATTATAATTCACCCCTCCACTTT.

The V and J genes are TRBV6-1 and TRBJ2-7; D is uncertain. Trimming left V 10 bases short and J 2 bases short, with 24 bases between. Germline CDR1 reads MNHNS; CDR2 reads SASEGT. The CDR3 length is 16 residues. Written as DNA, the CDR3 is TGTGCCACCAAACTCCCGCACAGCCTCGACCCCTACGAGCAGTACTTC. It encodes CATKLPHSLDPYEQYF.

CDR3 amino acids: CASTSGGEYSNQPQHF. The CDR3 DNA reads TGTGCCAGCACCTCAGGTGGAGAGTATAGCAATCAGCCCCAGCATTTT. V usage is TRBV7-8 and J usage is TRBJ1-5; no definite D call. Germline V gene lookup returns CDR1 SGHVS and CDR2 FQNEAQ. With 7 bases removed from V and 0 bases from J, the gap between germline ends came to 16 bases. This CDR3 has 16 amino acids.

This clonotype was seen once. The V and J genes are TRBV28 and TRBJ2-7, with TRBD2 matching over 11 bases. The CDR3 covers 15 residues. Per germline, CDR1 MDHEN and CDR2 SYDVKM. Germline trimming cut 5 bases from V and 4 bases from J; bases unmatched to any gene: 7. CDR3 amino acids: CASSAIAGGLYEQYF. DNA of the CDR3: TGTGCCAGCAGTGCCATAGCGGGGGGGCTATACGAGCAGTACTTC.

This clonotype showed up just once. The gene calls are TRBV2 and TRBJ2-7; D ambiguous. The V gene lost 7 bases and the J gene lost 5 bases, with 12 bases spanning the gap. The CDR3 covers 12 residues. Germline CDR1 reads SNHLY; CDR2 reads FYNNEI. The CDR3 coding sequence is TGTGCCAGCACCCCAAGGGTTGACGAGCAGTACTTC. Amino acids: CASTPRVDEQYF. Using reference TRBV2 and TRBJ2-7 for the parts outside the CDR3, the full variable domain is EPEVTQTPSHQVTQMGQEVILRCVPISNHLYFYWYRQILGQKVEFLVSFYNNEISEKSEIFDDQFSVERPDGSNFTLKIRSTKLEDSAMYFCASTPRVDEQYFGPGTRLTVT.

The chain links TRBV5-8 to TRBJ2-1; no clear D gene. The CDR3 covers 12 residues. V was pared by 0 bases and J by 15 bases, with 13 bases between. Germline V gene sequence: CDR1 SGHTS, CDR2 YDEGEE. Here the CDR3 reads CASSLGLPLGFF. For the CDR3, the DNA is TGTGCCAGCAGCTTGGGACTTCCCCTCGGGTTCTTC. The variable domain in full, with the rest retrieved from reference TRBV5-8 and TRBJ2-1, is EAGVTQSPTHLIKTRGQQATLRCSPISGHTSVYWYQQALGLGLQFLLWYDEGEERNRGNFPPRFSGRQFPNYSSELNVNALELEDSALYLCASSLGLPLGFFGPGTRLTVL.

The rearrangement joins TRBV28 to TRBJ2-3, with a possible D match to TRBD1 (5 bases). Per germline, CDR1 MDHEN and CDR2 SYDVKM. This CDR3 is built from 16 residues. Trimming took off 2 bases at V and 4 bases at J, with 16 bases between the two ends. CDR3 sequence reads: CASSLIKAGWADTQYF. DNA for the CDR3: TGTGCCAGCAGTTTAATCAAGGCAGGGTGGGCAGATACGCAGTATTTT.

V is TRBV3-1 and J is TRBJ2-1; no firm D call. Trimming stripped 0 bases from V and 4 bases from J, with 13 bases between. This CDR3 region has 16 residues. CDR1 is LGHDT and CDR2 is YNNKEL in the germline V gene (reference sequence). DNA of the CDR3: TGTGCCAGCAGCCAAGATTTCCCAAAGTCTTACAATGAGCAGTTCTTC. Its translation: CASSQDFPKSYNEQFF.

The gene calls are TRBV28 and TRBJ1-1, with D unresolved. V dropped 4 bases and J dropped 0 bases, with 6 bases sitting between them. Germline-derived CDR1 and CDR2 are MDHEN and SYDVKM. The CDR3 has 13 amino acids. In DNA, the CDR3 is TGTGCCAGCAGTTACGACCTGAACACTGAAGCTTTCTTT. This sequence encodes CASSYDLNTEAFF.

The CDR3 DNA sequence: TGTGCCAGCAGCCTCTCCGGGACTAGCGGGGGGGCCCAAGAGACCCAGTACTTC. Its protein product is CASSLSGTSGGAQETQYF. The V call is TRBV11-2, the J call TRBJ2-5; 16 nucleotides line up with TRBD2. Germline-derived CDR1 and CDR2 are SGHAT and FQNNGV. The CDR3 covers 18 residues. V gave up 5 bases and J gave up 1 base; unmatched junction bases: 7.

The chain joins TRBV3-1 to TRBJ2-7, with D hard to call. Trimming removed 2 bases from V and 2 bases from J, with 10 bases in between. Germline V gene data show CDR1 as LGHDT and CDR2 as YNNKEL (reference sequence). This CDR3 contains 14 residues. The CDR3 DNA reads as TGTGCCAGCAGCCAATATAGGTCGACCTACGAGCAGTACTTC. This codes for CASSQYRSTYEQYF.

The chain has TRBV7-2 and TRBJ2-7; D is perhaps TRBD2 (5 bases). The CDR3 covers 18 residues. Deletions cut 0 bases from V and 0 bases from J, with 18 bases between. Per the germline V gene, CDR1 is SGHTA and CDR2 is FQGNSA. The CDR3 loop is CASSLATGYGQSSYEQYF. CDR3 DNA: TGTGCCAGCAGCTTAGCGACGGGGTACGGTCAGAGCTCCTACGAGCAGTACTTC.

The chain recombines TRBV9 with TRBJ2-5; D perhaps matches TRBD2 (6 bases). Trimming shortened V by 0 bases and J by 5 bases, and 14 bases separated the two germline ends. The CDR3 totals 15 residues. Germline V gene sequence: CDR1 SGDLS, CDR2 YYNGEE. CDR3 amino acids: CASSVGGSRGETQYF. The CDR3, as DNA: TGTGCCAGCAGCGTAGGGGGAAGCCGGGGGGAGACCCAGTACTTC. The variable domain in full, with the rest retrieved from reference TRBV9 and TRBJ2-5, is DSGVTQTPKHLITATGQRVTLRCSPRSGDLSVYWYQQSLDQGLQFLIQYYNGEERAKGNILERFSAQQFPDLHSELNLSSLELGDSALYFCASSVGGSRGETQYFGPGTRLLVL.

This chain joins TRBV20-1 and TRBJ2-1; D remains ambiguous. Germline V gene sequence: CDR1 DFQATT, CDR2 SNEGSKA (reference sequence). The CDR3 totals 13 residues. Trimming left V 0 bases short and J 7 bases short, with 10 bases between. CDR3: CSARDLARNEQFF. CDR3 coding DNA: TGCAGTGCTAGAGATTTAGCCCGTAATGAGCAGTTCTTC.

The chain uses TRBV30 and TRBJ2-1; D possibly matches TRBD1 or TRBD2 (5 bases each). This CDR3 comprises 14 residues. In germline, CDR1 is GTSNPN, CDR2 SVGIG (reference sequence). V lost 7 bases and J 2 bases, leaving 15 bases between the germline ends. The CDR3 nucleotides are TGTGCCTTTCACGTGCTGGGACCCTACAATGAGCAGTTCTTC. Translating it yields CAFHVLGPYNEQFF.

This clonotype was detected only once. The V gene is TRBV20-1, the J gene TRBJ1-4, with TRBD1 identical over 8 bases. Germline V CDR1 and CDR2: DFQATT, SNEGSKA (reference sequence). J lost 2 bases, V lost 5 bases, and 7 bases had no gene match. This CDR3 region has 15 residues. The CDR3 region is CSASLDRVTNEKLFF. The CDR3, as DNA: TGCAGTGCTTCCCTGGACAGGGTGACTAATGAAAAACTGTTTTTT.

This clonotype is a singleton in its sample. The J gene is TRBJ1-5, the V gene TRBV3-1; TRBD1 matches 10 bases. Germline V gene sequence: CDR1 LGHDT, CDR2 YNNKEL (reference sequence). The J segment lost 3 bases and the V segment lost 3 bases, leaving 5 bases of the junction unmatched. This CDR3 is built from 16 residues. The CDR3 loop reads CASSQEGQGTNQPQHF. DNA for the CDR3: TGTGCCAGCAGCCAGGAGGGACAGGGGACCAATCAGCCCCAGCATTTT.

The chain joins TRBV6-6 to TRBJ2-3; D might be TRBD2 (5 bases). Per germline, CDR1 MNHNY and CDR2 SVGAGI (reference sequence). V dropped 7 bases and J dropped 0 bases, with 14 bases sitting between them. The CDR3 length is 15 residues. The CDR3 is CASTASRTSTDTQYF. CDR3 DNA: TGTGCCAGCACGGCTAGCCGAACTAGCACAGATACGCAGTATTTT.

The CDR3 loop reads CASSLSAHQETQYF. The CDR3 DNA reads as TGTGCCAGCAGCTTATCGGCGCACCAAGAGACCCAGTACTTC. V and J are TRBV13 and TRBJ2-5; D uncertain. With 2 bases removed from V and 0 bases from J, the gap between germline ends came to 7 bases. CDR1 and CDR2 (germline): PRHDT, FYEKMQ (reference sequence). CDR3 length: 14 amino acids.

The chain's CDR3 is CATSSLLELDEAFF. The CDR3, as DNA: TGTGCCACCAGCAGCCTCTTGGAGTTGGATGAAGCTTTCTTT. The chain has TRBV15 and TRBJ1-1; D call uncertain. V lost 3 bases and J lost 7, with 15 bases in between. The CDR3 extends over 14 amino acids. Germline V gene data show CDR1 as LNHNV and CDR2 as YYDKDF (reference sequence).

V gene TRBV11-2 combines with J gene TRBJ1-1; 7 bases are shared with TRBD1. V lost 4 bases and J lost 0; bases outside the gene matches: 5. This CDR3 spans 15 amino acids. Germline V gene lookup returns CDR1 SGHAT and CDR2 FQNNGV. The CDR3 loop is CASSSGQHMNTEAFF. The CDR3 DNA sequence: TGTGCCAGCAGCTCGGGACAGCACATGAACACTGAAGCTTTCTTT.

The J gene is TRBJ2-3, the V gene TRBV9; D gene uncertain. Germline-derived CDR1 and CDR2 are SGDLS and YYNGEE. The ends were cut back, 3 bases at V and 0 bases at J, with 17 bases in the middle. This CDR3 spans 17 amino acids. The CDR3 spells CASSAGYYLTSTDTQYF. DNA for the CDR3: TGTGCCAGCAGCGCCGGCTATTATTTGACTAGCACAGATACGCAGTATTTT.

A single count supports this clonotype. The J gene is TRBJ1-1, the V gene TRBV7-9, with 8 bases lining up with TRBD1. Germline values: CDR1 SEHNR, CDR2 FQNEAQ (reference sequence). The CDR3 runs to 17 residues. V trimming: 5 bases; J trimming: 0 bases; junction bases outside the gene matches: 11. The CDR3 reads CASSPRDRTIMNTEAFF. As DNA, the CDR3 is TGTGCCAGCAGCCCCAGGGACAGGACAATCATGAACACTGAAGCTTTCTTT.